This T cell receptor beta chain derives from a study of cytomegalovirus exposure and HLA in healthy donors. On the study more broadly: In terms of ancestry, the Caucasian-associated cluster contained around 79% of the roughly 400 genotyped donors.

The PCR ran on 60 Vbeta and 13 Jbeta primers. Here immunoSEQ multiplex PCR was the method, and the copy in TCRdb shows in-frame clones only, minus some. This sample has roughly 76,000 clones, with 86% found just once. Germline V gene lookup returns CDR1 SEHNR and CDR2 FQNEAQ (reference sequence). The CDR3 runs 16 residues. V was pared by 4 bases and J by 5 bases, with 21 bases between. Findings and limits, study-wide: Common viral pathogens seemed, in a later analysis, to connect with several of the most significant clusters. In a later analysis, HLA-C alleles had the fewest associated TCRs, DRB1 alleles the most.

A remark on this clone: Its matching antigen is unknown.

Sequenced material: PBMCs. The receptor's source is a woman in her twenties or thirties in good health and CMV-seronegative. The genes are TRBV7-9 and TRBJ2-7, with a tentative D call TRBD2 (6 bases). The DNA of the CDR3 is TGTGCCAGCAGCTATGCTGGGGGGACGGCGGACAACGAGCAGTACTTC. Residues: CASSYAGGTADNEQYF.